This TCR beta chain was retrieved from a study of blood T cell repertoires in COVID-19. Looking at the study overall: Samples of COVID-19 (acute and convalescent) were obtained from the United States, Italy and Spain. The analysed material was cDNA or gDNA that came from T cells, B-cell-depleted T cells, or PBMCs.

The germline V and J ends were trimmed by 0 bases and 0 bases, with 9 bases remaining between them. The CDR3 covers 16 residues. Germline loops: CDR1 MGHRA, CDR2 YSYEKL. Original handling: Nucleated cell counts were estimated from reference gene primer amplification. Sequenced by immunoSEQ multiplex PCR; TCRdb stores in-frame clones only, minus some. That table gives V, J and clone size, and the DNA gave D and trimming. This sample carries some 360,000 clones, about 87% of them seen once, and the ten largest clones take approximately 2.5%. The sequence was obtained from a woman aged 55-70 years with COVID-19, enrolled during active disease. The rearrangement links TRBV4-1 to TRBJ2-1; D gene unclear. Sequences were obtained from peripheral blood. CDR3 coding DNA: TGCGCCAGCAGCCAAGATCGGTTGAGCTCCTACAATGAGCAGTTCTTC. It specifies CASSQDRLSSYNEQFF.